The T cell receptor (beta chain) under discussion was sequenced for a study of regulatory T cells in long-lasting Graves disease. Regarding the study as a whole: Sample size was small, which may have lowered accuracy. Patients whose Graves' disease persisted exhibited lower TCR diversity than those newly diagnosed.

As for time point: newly diagnosed GD, antithyroid drugs for less than 3 months. RNA from PBMCs was the source of the TCR library. According to the study, TCR beta libraries were built with iRepertoire HTBI primers and CDR3-region Arm-PCR. TCRdb re-called the multiplex PCR reads through MiXCR, storing one row per CDR3 protein. The sample lists under 300,000 distinct CDR3 sequences; 20% were seen once. On this clonotype: Its antigen is currently unknown. A far larger clone is off by one base, so a read error is likely.

Germline-derived CDR1 and CDR2 are MNHGY and SVAAGI. This CDR3 is built from 15 residues. V is TRBV6-9 and J is TRBJ2-7, with TRBD2 identical over 10 bases. This sample comprised peripheral blood mononuclear cells (PBMCs), obtained at new diagnosis, from a patient treated with antithyroid drugs. The sequence came from a female donor with Graves disease. The CDR3 loop is CAGSYRTSGIREQYF. CDR3 DNA sequence: TGTGCCGGCAGTTACCGGACTAGCGGTATACGCGAGCAGTACTTC.